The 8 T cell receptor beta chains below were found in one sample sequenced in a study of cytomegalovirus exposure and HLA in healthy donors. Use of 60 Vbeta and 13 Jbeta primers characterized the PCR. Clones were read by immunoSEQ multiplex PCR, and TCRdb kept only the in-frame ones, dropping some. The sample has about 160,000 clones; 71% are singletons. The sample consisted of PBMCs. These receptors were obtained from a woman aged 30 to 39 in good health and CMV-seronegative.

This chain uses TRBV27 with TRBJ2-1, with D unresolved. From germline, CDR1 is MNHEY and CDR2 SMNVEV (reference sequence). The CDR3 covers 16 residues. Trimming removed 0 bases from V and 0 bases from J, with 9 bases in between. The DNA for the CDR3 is TGTGCCAGCAGTTTATCGCGGTTCAGCTCCTACAATGAGCAGTTCTTC. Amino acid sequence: CASSLSRFSSYNEQFF.

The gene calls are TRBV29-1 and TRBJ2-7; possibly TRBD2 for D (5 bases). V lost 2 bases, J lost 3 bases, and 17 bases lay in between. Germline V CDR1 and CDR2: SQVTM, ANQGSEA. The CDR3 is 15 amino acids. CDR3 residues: CSVELPGISDYEQYF. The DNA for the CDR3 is TGCAGCGTTGAATTACCCGGGATATCGGACTACGAGCAGTACTTC.

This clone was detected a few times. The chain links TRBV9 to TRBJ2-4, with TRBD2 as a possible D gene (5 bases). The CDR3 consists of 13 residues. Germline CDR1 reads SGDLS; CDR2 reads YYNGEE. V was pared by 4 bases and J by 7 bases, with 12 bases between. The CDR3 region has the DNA TGTGCCAGCAGCAATCAGAGGGAGAACATTCAGTACTTC. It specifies CASSNQRENIQYF.

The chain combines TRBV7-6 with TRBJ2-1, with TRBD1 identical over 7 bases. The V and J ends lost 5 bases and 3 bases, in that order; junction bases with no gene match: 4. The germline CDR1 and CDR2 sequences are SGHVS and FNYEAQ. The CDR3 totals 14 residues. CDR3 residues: CASSNNRGYNEQFF. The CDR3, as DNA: TGTGCCAGCAGCAACAACAGGGGCTACAATGAGCAGTTCTTC.

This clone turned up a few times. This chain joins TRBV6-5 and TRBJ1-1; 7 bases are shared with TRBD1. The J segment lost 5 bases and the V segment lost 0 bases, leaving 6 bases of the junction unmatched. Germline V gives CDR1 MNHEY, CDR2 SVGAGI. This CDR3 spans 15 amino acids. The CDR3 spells CASSYSSGGGTEAFF. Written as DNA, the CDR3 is TGTGCCAGCAGTTACTCCTCAGGGGGTGGTACTGAAGCTTTCTTT.

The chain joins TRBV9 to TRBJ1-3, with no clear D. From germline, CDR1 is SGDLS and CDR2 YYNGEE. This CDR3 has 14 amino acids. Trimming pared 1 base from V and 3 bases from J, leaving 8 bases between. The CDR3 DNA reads TGTGCCAGCAGCGTAAACACCCGTGGAAACACCATATATTTT. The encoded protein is CASSVNTRGNTIYF.

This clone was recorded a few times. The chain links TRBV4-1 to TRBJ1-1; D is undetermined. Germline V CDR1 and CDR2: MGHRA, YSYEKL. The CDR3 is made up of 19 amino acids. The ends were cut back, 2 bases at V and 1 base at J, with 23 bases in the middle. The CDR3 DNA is TGCGCCAGCAGCCAACCCTCCGAGCGGGCCCTGGAGAGGAACACTGAAGCTTTCTTT. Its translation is CASSQPSERALERNTEAFF.

The CDR3 sequence: CSTRLAGDSEQFF. For the CDR3, the DNA is TGCAGCACACGACTAGCGGGAGATAGTGAGCAGTTCTTC. The chain is built from TRBV29-1 and TRBJ2-1, with 12 positions matching TRBD2. V trimming: 8 bases; J trimming: 9 bases; junction bases outside the gene matches: 8. The CDR3 totals 13 residues. Germline loops: CDR1 SQVTM, CDR2 ANQGSEA.